A single sample is the source of the 8 T cell receptor beta chains below, sequenced in a study of cytomegalovirus exposure and HLA in healthy donors. The PCR ran on 60 Vbeta and 13 Jbeta primers. Produced via immunoSEQ multiplex PCR; TCRdb's table is partial and in-frame only. This table has 150,000 to 200,000 clones, roughly four fifths appearing once. Material for sequencing was PBMCs. Receptors originate from a man younger than 35 in good health and CMV-seronegative.

The rearrangement uses TRBV11-1 and TRBJ1-2; 7 bases align to TRBD1. V dropped 0 bases and J dropped 10; count of bases not matched to a gene: 5. Germline V gene data show CDR1 as SGHAT and CDR2 as FQDESV (reference sequence). The CDR3 extends over 13 amino acids. This CDR3 reads CASSLARQGVYTF. The CDR3 nucleotides are TGTGCCAGCAGCTTAGCCAGACAGGGCGTCTACACCTTC.

The chain uses TRBV19 and TRBJ2-7, with 7 bases lining up with TRBD1. Losses at the gene ends were 4 bases for V and 5 bases for J; bases not matched to a gene: 11. This CDR3 is 15 amino acids long. Germline CDR1 reads LNHDA; CDR2 reads SQIVND (reference sequence). The CDR3 DNA follows: TGTGCCAGTAGTACAGTTGTAGGGGGCGTCGACGAGCAGTACTTC. It is translated as CASSTVVGGVDEQYF. Full variable domain (outside the CDR3, taken from reference TRBV19 and TRBJ2-7): DGGITQSPKYLFRKEGQNVTLSCEQNLNHDAMYWYRQDPGQGLRLIYYSQIVNDFQKGDIAEGYSVSREKKESFPLTVTSAQKNPTAFYLCASSTVVGGVDEQYFGPGTRLTVT.

This clone was detected once. This chain connects TRBV9 to TRBJ2-5, with 10 positions matching TRBD2. Losses at the gene ends were 3 bases for V and 5 bases for J; bases not matched to a gene: 7. Germline V CDR1 and CDR2: SGDLS, YYNGEE. The CDR3 covers 15 residues. Written as DNA, the CDR3 is TGTGCCAGCAGCGATGTAGCGGGAGGTAGGGAGACCCAGTACTTC. It translates to CASSDVAGGRETQYF.

The CDR3 reads CASRTRDREIHEQYF. The CDR3 coding sequence is TGTGCCAGCAGGACTCGGGACAGGGAGATCCACGAGCAGTACTTC. The V gene is TRBV6-6, the J gene TRBJ2-7; 9 positions match TRBD1. Trimming took 6 bases from V and 5 from J; bases not matched to a gene: 11. The CDR3 spans 15 residues. Germline-derived CDR1 and CDR2 are MNHNY and SVGAGI (reference sequence).

The chain couples TRBV4-2 to TRBJ1-5; 7 positions agree with TRBD1. Germline assignment: CDR1 LGHNA and CDR2 YNFKEQ. The CDR3 has 19 residues. With 6 bases clipped from V and 5 bases from J, the junction kept 22 bases outside the gene matches. This CDR3 is CASSPQPLDRLLRDQPQHF. CDR3 DNA: TGTGCCAGCAGTCCTCAGCCTCTGGACAGGCTCCTACGGGATCAGCCCCAGCATTTT.

The V gene is TRBV29-1, the J gene TRBJ2-2, with 10 nucleotides matching TRBD2. V lost 4 bases to trimming and J lost 6 bases; unmatched junction nucleotides: 8. This CDR3 spans 15 amino acids. CDR1 is SQVTM, CDR2 ANQGSEA, per germline. The CDR3 DNA follows: TGCAGCGTTGGGGGAGCGGGGGGGCCGGCCGGGGAGCTGTTTTTT. This encodes CSVGGAGGPAGELFF.

The CDR3 is CASSLRQAYEQYF. The CDR3 DNA reads as TGTGCCAGCAGTTTAAGACAAGCCTACGAGCAGTACTTC. V usage is TRBV27 and J usage is TRBJ2-7; unclear D gene. Germline assignment: CDR1 MNHEY and CDR2 SMNVEV (reference sequence). The CDR3 length is 13 residues. Trimming left V 2 bases short and J 2 bases short, with 7 bases between.

V usage is TRBV7-9 and J usage is TRBJ1-3; 8 bases match TRBD1. With V trimmed by 5 bases and J by 2 bases, 14 bases remained unmatched. The CDR3 runs to 18 residues. Germline CDR1 and CDR2: SEHNR and FQNEAQ (reference sequence). CDR3 DNA: TGTGCCAGCAGCACGACAGGGGCCCCTCGTTTTACTGGAAACACCATATATTTT. Translating it yields CASSTTGAPRFTGNTIYF.